A single sample gave rise to the 4 T cell receptor beta chains below, sequenced in a study of shared clonotypes between healthy human individuals. Produced via immunoSEQ multiplex PCR; TCRdb's table is partial and in-frame only. The sample consists of more than 2 million clones, 85% to 95% of them appearing once. The sequenced material came from naive CD4+ T cells sorted from blood. Subset meaning: CD45RA+ positively selected. The source is a man aged 18-30 years in good health.

The V gene is TRBV11-2, the J gene TRBJ2-3, with D unclear. The V end was cut by 1 base, the J end by 6 bases, with 17 bases between. CDR3 length equals 16 residues. Germline V gene lookup returns CDR1 SGHAT and CDR2 FQNNGV. The CDR3 region is CASSLGKYPFLDTQYF. The CDR3 DNA follows: TGTGCCAGCAGCTTAGGAAAATATCCCTTCTTGGATACGCAGTATTTT.

The chain uses TRBV28 and TRBJ1-5; D is possibly TRBD1 (6 bases). This CDR3 has 15 residues. Trimming took 5 bases from V and 2 from J, leaving 13 bases between them. The germline V gene encodes CDR1 MDHEN and CDR2 SYDVKM. The CDR3 nucleotides are TGTGCCAGCAGTCCGACGGGGGCAGGCAATCAGCCCCAGCATTTT. Protein sequence: CASSPTGAGNQPQHF.

The CDR3 is CASSLLQGNSPLHF. The CDR3 DNA follows: TGTGCCAGCAGTTTATTACAGGGGAATTCACCCCTCCACTTT. This chain uses TRBV28 with TRBJ1-6, with 7 bases lining up with TRBD1. Germline V CDR1 and CDR2: MDHEN, SYDVKM. V was clipped by 1 base and J by 7 bases; unmatched bases: 1. The CDR3 length is 14 residues.

The rearrangement joins TRBV28 to TRBJ1-2; tentatively, D is TRBD1 (5 bases). Germline assignment: CDR1 MDHEN and CDR2 SYDVKM. With 3 bases removed from V and 4 bases from J, the gap between germline ends came to 15 bases. The CDR3 consists of 15 residues. For the CDR3, the DNA is TGTGCCAGCAGTTTCCCTGACGACAGAGCCTATGGCTACACCTTC. Translated, it gives CASSFPDDRAYGYTF.